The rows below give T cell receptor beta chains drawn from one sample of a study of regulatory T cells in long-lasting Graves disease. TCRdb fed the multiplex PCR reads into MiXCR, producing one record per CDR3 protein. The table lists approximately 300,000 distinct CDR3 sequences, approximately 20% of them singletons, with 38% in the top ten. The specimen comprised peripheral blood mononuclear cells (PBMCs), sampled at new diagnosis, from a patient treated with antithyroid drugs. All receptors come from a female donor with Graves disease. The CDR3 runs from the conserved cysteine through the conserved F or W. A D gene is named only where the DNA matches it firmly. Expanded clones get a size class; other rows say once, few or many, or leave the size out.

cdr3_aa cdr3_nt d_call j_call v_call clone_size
CASSKGNEQYF TGTGCCAGCAGCAAGGGGAACGAGCAGTACTTC . TRBJ2-7 TRBV7-9 many
CASSGTSLPDTQYF TGCGCCAGCAGTGGGACTTCTTTGCCAGATACGCAGTATTTT . TRBJ2-3 TRBV6-1 .
CASSHTSGAGDTQYF TGTGCCAGCAGCCACACTAGCGGAGCGGGAGATACGCAGTATTTT TRBD2 TRBJ2-3 TRBV3-1 many
CASSVLGGAGTEAFF TGTGCCAGCAGCGTCCTGGGGGGGGCGGGCACTGAAGCTTTCTTT . TRBJ1-1 TRBV9 .
CASSPIQGINYGYTF TGTGCCAGCAGTCCTATTCAGGGGATTAACTATGGCTACACCTTC . TRBJ1-2 TRBV28 .
CATSGLAGVEETQYF TGCGCCACCTCGGGACTAGCGGGAGTGGAAGAGACCCAGTACTTC TRBD2 TRBJ2-5 TRBV5-1 few
CASSPQKGIDTQYF TGTGCCAGCTCACCACAAAAGGGAATAGATACGCAGTATTTT . TRBJ2-3 TRBV18 .
CASTRGSNQPQHF TGTGCCAGCACAAGGGGTAGCAATCAGCCCCAGCATTTT . TRBJ1-5 TRBV6-1 many
CASSFRGNPYNEQFF TGTGCCAGCAGCTTTAGAGGTAACCCCTACAATGAGCAGTTCTTC . TRBJ2-1 TRBV11-2 .
CASSISNGYTF TGTGCCAGCAGTATATCAAATGGCTACACCTTC . TRBJ1-2 TRBV6-1 many
CASRLVGAGELFF TGTGCCAGCAGATTAGTAGGGGCCGGGGAGCTGTTTTTT . TRBJ2-2 TRBV28 many
CARSSTGEPYEQYF TGTGCCCGCAGCTCGACAGGAGAACCCTACGAGCAGTACTTC . TRBJ2-7 TRBV11-1 many
CASSYFAGVETQYF TGTGCCAGCAGTTATTTCGCGGGGGTTGAGACCCAGTACTTC TRBD2 TRBJ2-5 TRBV12-3/TRBV12-4 few
CASSFGANVLTF TGTGCCAGCAGCTTTGGGGCCAACGTCCTGACTTTC . TRBJ2-6 TRBV11-3 many
CASSYTSSEAFF TGCGCCAGCAGCTACACATCTTCTGAAGCTTTCTTT . TRBJ1-1 TRBV5-1 .
CASSHYAGGTENTEAFF TGTGCCAGCAGTCACTACGCCGGCGGGACAGAGAACACTGAAGCTTTCTTT TRBD1 TRBJ1-1 TRBV28 many
CASMSGLPGELFF TGTGCCAGCATGTCCGGTCTTCCCGGGGAGCTGTTTTTT . TRBJ2-2 TRBV11-3 many
CASSSGTLNNEQFF TGTGCCAGCAGCTCCGGGACTCTCAACAATGAGCAGTTCTTC . TRBJ2-1 TRBV4-2 .
CATSVTGQGTDTQYF TGTGCCACCAGTGTGACAGGGCAGGGCACAGATACGCAGTATTTT TRBD1 TRBJ2-3 TRBV24-1 many
CASRQDRANTEAFF TGTGCCAGCAGACAAGACAGGGCGAACACTGAAGCTTTCTTT TRBD1 TRBJ1-1 TRBV12-3/TRBV12-4 many
CSVEEQDGDYGYTF TGCAGCGTTGAAGAACAGGACGGCGACTATGGCTACACCTTC . TRBJ1-2 TRBV29-1 many
CAIRAQGPLNEQFF TGTGCCATCAGGGCCCAGGGCCCATTGAATGAGCAGTTCTTC . TRBJ2-1 TRBV10-3 many
CASSSVDWQETQYF TGCGCCAGCAGCTCGGTAGACTGGCAAGAGACCCAGTACTTC . TRBJ2-5 TRBV5-1 .
CASSFLSGTDTQYF TGTGCCAGCAGTTTTCTTAGCGGCACAGATACGCAGTATTTT . TRBJ2-3 TRBV28 many
CSASYGLSTDTQYF TGCAGTGCCAGCTACGGGCTTAGCACAGATACGCAGTATTTT . TRBJ2-3 TRBV20-1 few
CASSLRTGRTDTQYF TGTGCCAGCAGCCTAAGGACAGGCCGCACAGATACGCAGTATTTT TRBD1 TRBJ2-3 TRBV3-1 .
CATSRGEDTGELFF TGTGCCACCAGCAGAGGGGAGGACACCGGGGAGCTGTTTTTT . TRBJ2-2 TRBV15 many
CASSAVGQPQHF TGTGCCAGCAGCGCGGTAGGGCAGCCCCAGCATTTT . TRBJ1-5 TRBV11-2 .
CASSPSPGGNKYF TGTGCCAGCAGTCCCTCGCCGGGGGGGAACAAGTACTTC TRBD2 TRBJ2-7 TRBV12-3/TRBV12-4 .
CASATGGGSSYEQYF TGTGCCAGCGCCACGGGTGGGGGGAGCTCCTACGAGCAGTACTTC . TRBJ2-7 TRBV7-2 many
CASSYSTLNTDNEQFF TGTGCCAGCAGTTACTCGACTCTTAACACCGACAATGAGCAGTTCTTC . TRBJ2-1 TRBV6-5 many
CAISTSGSGGDTDTQYF TGTGCCATCAGTACTAGCGGGAGTGGGGGAGACACAGATACGCAGTATTTT TRBD2 TRBJ2-3 TRBV10-3 many
CASSLQRGYGYTF TGTGCCAGCAGCTTACAGAGAGGCTATGGCTACACCTTC . TRBJ1-2 TRBV7-2 .
CASVSPRLSGQETQYF TGTGCCAGCGTTTCCCCCCGCCTCAGCGGACAAGAGACCCAGTACTTC . TRBJ2-5 TRBV28 many
CASSGDRIQQPQHF TGTGCCAGCAGTGGCGACAGGATTCAGCAGCCCCAGCATTTT . TRBJ1-5 TRBV28 few
CASSLGVGNTEAFF TGTGCCAGCAGCTTAGGAGTGGGGAACACTGAAGCTTTCTTT . TRBJ1-1 TRBV7-9 many
CASSSGSMGEQYF TGTGCCAGCTCCTCCGGGAGCATGGGGGAGCAGTACTTC . TRBJ2-7 TRBV6-1 few
CASSNTVNTEAFF TGTGCCAGCAGTAACACGGTGAACACTGAAGCTTTCTTT . TRBJ1-1 TRBV7-2 .
CSARPLAGGTDTQYF TGCAGTGCTAGACCTCTAGCGGGAGGCACAGATACGCAGTATTTT TRBD2 TRBJ2-3 TRBV20-1 few